Shown below are 4 T cell receptor beta chains from a single sample sequenced in a study of blood T cell repertoires in COVID-19. The table came from immunoSEQ multiplex PCR; TCRdb's copy has only in-frame clones and leaves some out. The sample lists 120,000 to 150,000 clones, around four fifths occurring once. Sequencing input: peripheral blood. These receptors were taken from a woman in her thirties or forties with active or convalescent COVID-19.

The chain couples TRBV2 to TRBJ1-5; a weak D match, TRBD1 (6 bases). Trimming shortened V by 9 bases and J by 0 bases, and 12 bases separated the two germline ends. Germline V gene sequence: CDR1 SNHLY, CDR2 FYNNEI. This CDR3 region has 14 residues. In DNA form, the CDR3 reads TGTGCCAGTACAGGGCTCTCTAGCAATCAGCCCCAGCATTTT. Translating gives CASTGLSSNQPQHF.

The chain has TRBV11-2 and TRBJ2-7; D is unclear. There are 14 residues in the CDR3. The germline V gene encodes CDR1 SGHAT and CDR2 FQNNGV. The ends were cut back, 4 bases at V and 0 bases at J, with 10 bases in the middle. In nucleotides, the CDR3 is TGTGCCAGCAGCTCCCCGACACCCTCCTACGAGCAGTACTTC. Protein sequence: CASSSPTPSYEQYF.

The rearrangement links TRBV6-6 to TRBJ2-7; D call uncertain. V shed 5 bases and J shed 7 bases, with 9 bases lying between them. Per the germline V gene, CDR1 is MNHNY and CDR2 is SVGAGI (reference sequence). CDR3 size: 11 residues. The CDR3 DNA reads as TGTGCCAGCAGTCCCTCTTTGGAGCAGTACTTC. Translating gives CASSPSLEQYF.

The V call is TRBV7-2, the J call TRBJ1-6; TRBD1 might be the D (6 bases). Germline V gives CDR1 SGHTA, CDR2 FQGNSA. CDR3 length: 15 residues. The V and J ends lost 6 bases and 1 base respectively, with 10 bases between them. CDR3 DNA: TGTGCCAGCAGTGAACAGGGTTCCTATAATTCACCCCTCCACTTT. Protein sequence: CASSEQGSYNSPLHF.